One sample yielded the 27 T cell receptor beta chains listed below, sequenced in a study of blood T cells in healthy people across ages. It was with a sample-barcoded 5' primer and a J-beta primer mix that a second PCR of roughly 7 to 12 cycles was run. TCRdb used MiXCR to reprocess the 5' RACE reads, holding one entry per CDR3 protein. The table records under 1,100,000 distinct CDR3 sequences, under 30% of them present only once. These data were likewise used in another study, on T cells of mothers and their children.

The sample taken for sequencing was blood. The receptors here all came from a girl between 2 and 10 years old in good health.

The rearrangement links TRBV20-1 to TRBJ2-1; D not resolved. Germline CDR1 DFQATT, CDR2 SNEGSKA (reference sequence). The V end was cut by 4 bases, the J end by 4 bases, with 11 bases between. This CDR3 is 13 amino acids long. CDR3 nucleotides: TGCAGTGCTATAACAGAGGTATACAATGAGCAGTTCTTC. This translates into CSAITEVYNEQFF.

This sequence joins TRBV20-1 and TRBJ2-3; 8 positions match TRBD2. V was clipped by 3 bases and J by 7 bases; unmatched bases: 3. Germline CDR1 is DFQATT and CDR2 is SNEGSKA (reference sequence). The length of the CDR3 is 12 residues. DNA for the CDR3: TGCAGTGCTAGCGGGGGGGTCAATACGCAGTATTTT. It codes for CSASGGVNTQYF.

The V call is TRBV2, the J call TRBJ2-3, with D perhaps matching TRBD1 (6 bases). The CDR3 covers 16 residues. Germline-derived CDR1 and CDR2 are SNHLY and FYNNEI. V gave up 4 bases and J gave up 1 base, with 15 bases separating them. CDR3 DNA sequence: TGTGCCAGCAGTGTAATACAGGGTATTGGCACAGATACGCAGTATTTT. Its protein is CASSVIQGIGTDTQYF.

DNA of the CDR3: TGCAGCGTTGACCGGGGCCACTATGGCTACACCTTC. Residues: CSVDRGHYGYTF. The chain couples TRBV29-1 to TRBJ1-2, with D possibly being TRBD1 (5 bases). The CDR3 spans 12 residues. Germline V gene lookup returns CDR1 SQVTM and CDR2 ANQGSEA. Trimming took off 3 bases at V and 3 bases at J, with 8 bases between the two ends.

The chain couples TRBV12-3 or TRBV12-4 to TRBJ1-1; possible D gene TRBD1, 6 bases. The CDR3 consists of 16 residues. Trimming took off 2 bases at V and 6 bases at J, with 19 bases between the two ends. CDR3 coding DNA: TGTGCCAGCAGTTTACCATCCACGACGGGGGCCGCTGAAGCTTTCTTT. Residues: CASSLPSTTGAAEAFF.

This clonotype was detected only a few times. The chain recombines TRBV29-1 with TRBJ2-7, with a tentative D call TRBD1 (6 bases). This CDR3 comprises 13 residues. The V and J ends lost 2 bases and 1 base respectively, with 9 bases between them. Germline lookup yields CDR1 SQVTM and CDR2 ANQGSEA. Written as DNA, the CDR3 is TGCAGCGTTGAAAGGGACAATTCCTACGAGCAGTACTTC. Translation: CSVERDNSYEQYF.

This clonotype was picked up a small number of times. The chain has TRBV4-3 and TRBJ1-1; TRBD1 matches 10 bases. The CDR3 is 14 residues long. Germline-derived CDR1 and CDR2 are LGHNA and YSLEER. After removal of 3 bases from V and 11 bases from J, the junction contained 9 bases not matched to a gene. CDR3: CASSQGQGRYDAFF. The CDR3 coding sequence is TGCGCCAGCAGCCAGGGACAGGGGAGGTATGACGCTTTCTTT.

This clonotype was seen a handful of times. The junction shows a germline mismatch at one end, possibly a read error. CDR3 bases: TGCAGTGCTAGAGATTTGGGGCGGTCTGTCTCCTACGAGCAGCACTTC. Amino acids: CSARDLGRSVSYEQHF. The V gene is TRBV20-1, the J gene TRBJ2-7, with a tentative D call TRBD1 (5 bases). CDR1 is DFQATT, CDR2 SNEGSKA, per germline (reference sequence). The CDR3 is 16 residues long.

The V and J genes are TRBV6-1 and TRBJ1-5; D is possibly TRBD1 (6 bases). The germline CDR1 and CDR2 sequences are MNHNS and SASEGT. The CDR3 spans 17 residues. The V gene lost 2 bases and the J gene lost 2 bases, with 16 bases spanning the gap. Here the CDR3 reads CASSEIDYRERNQPQHF. CDR3 in DNA: TGTGCCAGCAGTGAAATAGATTACAGGGAGCGCAATCAGCCCCAGCATTTT.

The CDR3 sequence is CSAGDSANYGYTF. The CDR3 DNA is TGCAGCGCGGGGGACAGCGCTAACTATGGCTACACCTTC. The chain combines TRBV29-1 with TRBJ1-2, with 7 bases fitting TRBD1. CDR1 is SQVTM and CDR2 is ANQGSEA in the germline V gene. The CDR3 consists of 13 residues. V was clipped by 7 bases and J by 0 bases; unmatched bases: 5.

Only a few counts were recorded for this clonotype. This chain links TRBV4-3 with TRBJ2-1; D may correspond to TRBD1 or TRBD2 (7 bases each). Per germline, CDR1 LGHNA and CDR2 YSLEER. The CDR3 covers 17 residues. V was shortened by 3 bases and J by 0 bases, with 15 bases between the two germline ends. The CDR3 DNA is TGCGCCAGCAGCCAGAACAGGGGCGGGGGCTCCTACAATGAGCAGTTCTTC. It is translated as CASSQNRGGGSYNEQFF.

This clonotype occurred many times. The chain employs TRBV5-6 and TRBJ2-1; 7 bases align to TRBD2. Trimming took 0 bases from V and 3 from J; bases not matched to a gene: 6. The CDR3 runs 16 residues. Germline V gene lookup returns CDR1 SGHDT and CDR2 YYEEEE. The CDR3 is CASSLEGAGFYNEQFF. CDR3 in DNA: TGTGCCAGCAGCTTGGAAGGAGCGGGGTTCTACAATGAGCAGTTCTTC.

In regard to this clonotype: A junction boundary mismatches the germline segment, possibly from a read error. The V call is TRBV27, the J call TRBJ2-5; the match to TRBD2 covers 9 bases. Germline CDR1 and CDR2: MNHEY and SMNVEV (reference sequence). The CDR3 has 18 residues. The CDR3 region is CASSCKREDYRGQETQYF. In nucleotides, the CDR3 is TGTGCCAGCAGTTGTAAGCGGGAGGACTACCGAGGGCAAGAGACTCAGTACTTC.

This clonotype has just a few counts. The chain has TRBV7-3 and TRBJ1-1; 8 bases line up with TRBD1. The germline CDR1 and CDR2 sequences are SGHTA and FQGTGA. The CDR3 totals 11 residues. The J segment lost 4 bases and the V segment lost 8 bases, leaving 0 bases of the junction unmatched. CDR3 amino acids: CASGTGTEAFF. The CDR3 region has the DNA TGTGCCAGCGGGACAGGCACTGAAGCTTTCTTT.

The chain uses TRBV6-5 and TRBJ2-1; D unresolved. Looked up from germline, CDR1 is MNHEY and CDR2 is SVGAGI. V was shortened by 5 bases and J by 9 bases, with 14 bases between the two germline ends. The CDR3 covers 13 residues. CDR3 nucleotides: TGTGCCAGCAGTAGCGTGAGTGTCGGTGAGCAGTTCTTC. Translating it yields CASSSVSVGEQFF.

The gene calls are TRBV6-2 or TRBV6-3 and TRBJ2-4; TRBD1 aligns across 9 bases. Germline CDR1 MNHEY, CDR2 SVGEGT. V was clipped by 2 bases and J by 7 bases; unmatched bases: 15. CDR3 length equals 18 residues. CDR3: CASSYTIGQGMSSNIQYF. CDR3 DNA sequence: TGTGCCAGCAGTTACACCATAGGACAGGGGATGTCTTCGAACATTCAGTACTTC.

The genes are TRBV28 and TRBJ1-1; 7 positions agree with TRBD1. Germline-derived CDR1 and CDR2 are MDHEN and SYDVKM. V shed 8 bases, J shed 0 bases, and the junction held 3 bases outside the gene matches. The CDR3 consists of 13 residues. In nucleotides, the CDR3 is TGTGCCAGCGGGACAGTCATGAACACTGAAGCTTTCTTT. Its protein product is CASGTVMNTEAFF. Using reference TRBV28 and TRBJ1-1 for the parts outside the CDR3, the full variable domain is DVKVTQSSRYLVKRTGEKVFLECVQDMDHENMFWYRQDPGLGLRLIYFSYDVKMKEKGDIPEGYSVSREKKERFSLILESASTNQTSMYLCASGTVMNTEAFFGQGTRLTVV.

The V and J genes are TRBV6-2 or TRBV6-3 and TRBJ1-2; TRBD1 is a possible D gene (5 bases). This CDR3 is built from 14 residues. Germline V gene lookup returns CDR1 MNHEY and CDR2 SVGEGT. The V and J ends lost 2 bases and 10 bases respectively, with 17 bases between them. CDR3 sequence reads: CASSYATGPADYTF. In nucleotides, the CDR3 is TGTGCCAGCAGTTACGCGACGGGGCCGGCGGACTACACCTTC.

The V call is TRBV2, the J call TRBJ1-1; D not certain. The CDR3 spans 12 residues. Trimming pared 7 bases from V and 6 bases from J, leaving 12 bases between. Germline V gives CDR1 SNHLY, CDR2 FYNNEI. The CDR3 here is CASNLRFPEAFF. The CDR3 DNA sequence: TGTGCCAGCAATCTGAGGTTCCCTGAAGCTTTCTTT.

This clonotype occurred once. The DNA for the CDR3 is TGTGCCAGCAGTTTCGGAGGGGTCAATGGCTACACCTTC. Encoded protein: CASSFGGVNGYTF. V gene TRBV27 combines with J gene TRBJ1-2; D is possibly TRBD1 (5 bases). The V gene's germline CDR1 is MNHEY and CDR2 SMNVEV (reference sequence). V lost 3 bases and J 6 bases, leaving 11 bases between the germline ends. The CDR3 sequence is 13 residues long.

The sample holds a few counts of this clonotype. V gene TRBV29-1 combines with J gene TRBJ2-1; 7 bases fit TRBD1. The CDR3 runs 17 residues. J was trimmed by 7 bases and V by 1 base; bases with no gene match: 16. The germline V gene has CDR1 SQVTM and CDR2 ANQGSEA. The CDR3 nucleotides read TGCAGCGTTGAAGGTCAGGTCACAGGGGCAGTAATAAATGAGCAGTTCTTC. This gives the protein CSVEGQVTGAVINEQFF.

This sequence joins TRBV20-1 and TRBJ2-1; D is undetermined. Trimming took off 5 bases at V and 5 bases at J, with 10 bases between the two ends. Germline CDR1 is DFQATT and CDR2 is SNEGSKA (reference sequence). The CDR3 consists of 12 residues. The CDR3 region has the DNA TGCAGTGCTCCCTGGATGGACAATGAGCAGTTCTTC. Residues: CSAPWMDNEQFF.

This clonotype was seen more than once but under ten times. V gene TRBV5-6 combines with J gene TRBJ1-5; 7 bases align to TRBD1. Trimming took 0 bases from V and 2 from J; bases not matched to a gene: 5. Per germline, CDR1 SGHDT and CDR2 YYEEEE. This CDR3 spans 16 amino acids. The CDR3 DNA sequence: TGTGCCAGCAGCTTGGCCGGAGGGGGCGGCAATCAGCCCCAGCATTTT. It encodes CASSLAGGGGNQPQHF.

This clonotype was observed a few times. The V call is TRBV5-1, the J call TRBJ2-7; D is uncertain. Germline CDR1 and CDR2: SGHRS and YFSETQ. The CDR3 sequence is 14 residues long. The V end lost 6 bases, the J end lost 1 base, and 14 bases lay between the germline ends. In nucleotides, the CDR3 is TGCGCCAGCAAGGTCGGATGGGATTCCTACGAGCAGTACTTC. Protein product: CASKVGWDSYEQYF.

This clonotype has only a few counts. This chain links TRBV12-5 with TRBJ1-2; D not certain. The CDR3 is 15 residues long. V gave up 0 bases and J gave up 10 bases, with 18 bases separating them. Per the germline V gene, CDR1 is LGHNT and CDR2 is FRNRAP. This chain's CDR3 is CASGLVLREGLAYTF. CDR3 nucleotides: TGTGCTAGTGGTTTGGTACTTCGGGAAGGGTTGGCCTACACCTTC.

This clonotype was picked up a small number of times. The chain joins TRBV12-3 or TRBV12-4 to TRBJ1-1, with unresolved D. Trimming removed 5 bases at V and 0 bases at J, with 16 bases between. This CDR3 contains 16 residues. The CDR3 nucleotides are TGTGCCAGCAGTCCGGATGCAGCCAATATGAACACTGAAGCTTTCTTT. Its protein is CASSPDAANMNTEAFF.

This rearrangement joins TRBV6-1 to TRBJ1-1; 9 bases match TRBD1. CDR1 MNHNS and CDR2 SASEGT come from the germline V gene. CDR3 length: 13 residues. The trim removed 11 bases at V and 9 bases at J, leaving 13 bases unmatched. CDR3 nucleotides: TGTGCCGCAACCAACCGGGACAGGGATAAAGCTTTCTTT. Protein product: CAATNRDRDKAFF.